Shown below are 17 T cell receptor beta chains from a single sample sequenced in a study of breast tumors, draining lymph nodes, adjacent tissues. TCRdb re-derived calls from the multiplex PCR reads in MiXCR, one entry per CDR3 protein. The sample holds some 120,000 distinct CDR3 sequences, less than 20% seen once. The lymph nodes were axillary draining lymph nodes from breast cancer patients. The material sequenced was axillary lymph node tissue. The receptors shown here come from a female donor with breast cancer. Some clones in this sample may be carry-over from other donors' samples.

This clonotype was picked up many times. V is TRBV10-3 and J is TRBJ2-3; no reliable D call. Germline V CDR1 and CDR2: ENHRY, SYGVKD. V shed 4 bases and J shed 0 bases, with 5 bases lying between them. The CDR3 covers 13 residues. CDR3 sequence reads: CAISVDSTDTQYF. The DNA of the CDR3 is TGTGCCATCAGTGTGGACAGCACAGATACGCAGTATTTT.

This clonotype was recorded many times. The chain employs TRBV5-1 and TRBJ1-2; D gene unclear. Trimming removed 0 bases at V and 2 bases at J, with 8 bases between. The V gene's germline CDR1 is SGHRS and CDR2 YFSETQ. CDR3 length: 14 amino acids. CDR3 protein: CASSLEVLNYGYTF. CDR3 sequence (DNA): TGCGCCAGCAGCTTGGAGGTACTGAACTATGGCTACACCTTC. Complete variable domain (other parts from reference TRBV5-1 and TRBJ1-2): KAGVTQTPRYLIKTRGQQVTLSCSPISGHRSVSWYQQTPGQGLQFLFEYFSETQRNKGNFPGRFSGRQFSNSRSEMNVSTLELGDSALYLCASSLEVLNYGYTFGSGTRLTVV.

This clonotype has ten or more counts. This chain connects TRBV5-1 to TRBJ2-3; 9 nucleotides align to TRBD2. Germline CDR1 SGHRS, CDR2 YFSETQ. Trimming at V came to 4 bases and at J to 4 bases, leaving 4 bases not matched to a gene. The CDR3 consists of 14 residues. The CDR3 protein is CASSLRGGPDTQYF. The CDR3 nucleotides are TGCGCCAGCAGCCTGCGGGGGGGCCCAGATACGCAGTATTTT.

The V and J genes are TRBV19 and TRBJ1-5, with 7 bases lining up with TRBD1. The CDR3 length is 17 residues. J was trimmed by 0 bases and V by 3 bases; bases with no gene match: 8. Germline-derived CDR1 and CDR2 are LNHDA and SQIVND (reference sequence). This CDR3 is CASSIRTGDYSNQPQHF. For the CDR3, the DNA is TGTGCCAGTAGTATCAGGACAGGCGATTATAGCAATCAGCCCCAGCATTTT.

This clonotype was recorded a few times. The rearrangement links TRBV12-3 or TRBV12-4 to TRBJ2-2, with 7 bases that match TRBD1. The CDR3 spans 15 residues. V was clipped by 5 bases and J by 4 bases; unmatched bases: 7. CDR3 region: CASSLRDSITGELFF. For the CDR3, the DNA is TGTGCCAGCAGTCTCCGGGACAGCATCACCGGGGAGCTGTTTTTT.

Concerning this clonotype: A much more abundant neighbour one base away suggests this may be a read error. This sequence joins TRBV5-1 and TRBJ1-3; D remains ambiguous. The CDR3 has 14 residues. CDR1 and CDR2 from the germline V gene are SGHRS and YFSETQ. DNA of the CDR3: TGTGCCAGCAGCTTTGGCGGGCCTGGAAACACCATATATTTT. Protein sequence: CASSFGGPGNTIYF.

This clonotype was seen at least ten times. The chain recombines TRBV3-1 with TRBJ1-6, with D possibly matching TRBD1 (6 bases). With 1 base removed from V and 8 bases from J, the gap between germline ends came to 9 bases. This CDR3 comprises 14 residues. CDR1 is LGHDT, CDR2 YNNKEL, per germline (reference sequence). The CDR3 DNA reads TGTGCCAGCAGCCAAGCAGGGGAGGATTCACCCCTCCACTTT. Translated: CASSQAGEDSPLHF.

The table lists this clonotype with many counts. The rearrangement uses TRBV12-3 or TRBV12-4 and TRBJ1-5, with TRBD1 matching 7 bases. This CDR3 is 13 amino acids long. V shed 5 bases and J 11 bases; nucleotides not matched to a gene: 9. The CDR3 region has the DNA TGTGCCAGCAGTATCGGACAGGTCAAGGCCCAGCATTTT. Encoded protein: CASSIGQVKAQHF.

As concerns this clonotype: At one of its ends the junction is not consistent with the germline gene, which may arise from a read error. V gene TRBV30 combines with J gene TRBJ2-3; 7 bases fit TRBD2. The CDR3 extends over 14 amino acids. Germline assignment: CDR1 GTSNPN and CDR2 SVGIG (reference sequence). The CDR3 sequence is CAWRGGVSADTQSF. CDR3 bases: TGTGCCTGGAGGGGAGGGGTATCCGCAGATACGCAGTCTTTT.

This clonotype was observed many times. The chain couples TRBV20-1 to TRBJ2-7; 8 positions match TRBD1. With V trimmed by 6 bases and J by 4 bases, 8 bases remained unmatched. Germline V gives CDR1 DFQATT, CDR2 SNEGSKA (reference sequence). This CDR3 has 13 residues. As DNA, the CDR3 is TGCAGTGCCGCAGGGGGCGCAGGGTACGAGCAGTACTTC. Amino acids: CSAAGGAGYEQYF.

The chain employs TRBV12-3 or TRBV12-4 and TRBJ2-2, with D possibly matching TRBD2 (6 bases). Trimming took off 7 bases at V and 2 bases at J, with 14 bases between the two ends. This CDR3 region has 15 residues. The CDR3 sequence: CASNPSGLNTGELFF. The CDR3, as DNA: TGTGCCAGCAACCCCTCGGGACTCAACACCGGGGAGCTGTTTTTT.

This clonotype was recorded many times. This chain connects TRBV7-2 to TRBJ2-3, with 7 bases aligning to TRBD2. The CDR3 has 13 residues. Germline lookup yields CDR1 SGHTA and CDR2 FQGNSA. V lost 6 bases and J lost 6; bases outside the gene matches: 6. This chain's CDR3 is CASRSGVGDTQYF. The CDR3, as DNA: TGTGCCAGCAGGAGCGGGGTGGGGGATACGCAGTATTTT. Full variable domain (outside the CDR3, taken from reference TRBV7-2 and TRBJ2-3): GAGVSQSPSNKVTEKGKDVELRCDPISGHTALYWYRQSLGQGLEFLIYFQGNSAPDKSGLPSDRFSAERTGGSVSTLTIQRTQQEDSAVYLCASRSGVGDTQYFGPGTRLTVL.

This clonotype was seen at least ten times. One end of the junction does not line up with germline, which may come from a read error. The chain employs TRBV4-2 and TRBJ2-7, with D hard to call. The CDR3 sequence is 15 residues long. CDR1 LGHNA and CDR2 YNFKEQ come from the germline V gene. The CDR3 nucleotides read TGTGCCAGCAGCGAAGAGGCGAACGATCCACTCGAGCAGTACTTC. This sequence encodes CASSEEANDPLEQYF.

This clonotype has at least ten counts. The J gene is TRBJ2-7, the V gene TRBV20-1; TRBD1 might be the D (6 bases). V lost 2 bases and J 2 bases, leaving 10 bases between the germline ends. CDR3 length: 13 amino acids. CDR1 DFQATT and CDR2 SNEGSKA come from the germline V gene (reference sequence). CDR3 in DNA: TGCAGTGCTAGAAGGGCAGGGGCCTACGAGCAGTACTTC. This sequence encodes CSARRAGAYEQYF.

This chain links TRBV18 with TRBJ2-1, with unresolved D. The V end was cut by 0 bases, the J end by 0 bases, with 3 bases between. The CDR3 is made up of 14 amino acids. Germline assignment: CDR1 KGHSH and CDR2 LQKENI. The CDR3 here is CASSPPTSYNEQFF. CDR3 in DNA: TGTGCCAGCTCACCACCGACCTCCTACAATGAGCAGTTCTTC. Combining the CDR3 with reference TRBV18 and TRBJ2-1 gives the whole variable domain NAGVMQNPRHLVRRRGQEARLRCSPMKGHSHVYWYRQLPEEGLKFMVYLQKENIIDESGMPKERFSAEFPKEGPSILRIQQVVRGDSAAYFCASSPPTSYNEQFFGPGTRLTVL.

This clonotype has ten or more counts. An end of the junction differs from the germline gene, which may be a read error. For the CDR3, the DNA is TGTGCCATCAGTGGTAGCAGCACCGGGGAGCTGTTTTTT. This translates into CAISGSSTGELFF. This chain links TRBV27 with TRBJ2-2; no definite D call. The CDR3 length is 13 residues. The V gene's germline CDR1 is MNHEY and CDR2 SMNVEV (reference sequence).

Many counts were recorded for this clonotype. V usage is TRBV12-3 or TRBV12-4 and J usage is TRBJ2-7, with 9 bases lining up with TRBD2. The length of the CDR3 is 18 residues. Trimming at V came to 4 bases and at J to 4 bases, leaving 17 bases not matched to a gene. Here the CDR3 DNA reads TGTGCCAGCAGTTCTTCCTTAGCCCCAGCGGGGGGCCCTTACGAGCAGTACTTC. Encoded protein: CASSSSLAPAGGPYEQYF.